This TCR beta chain came from a study of control samples from healthy donors and cancer patients. The V and J ends lost 0 bases and 3 bases respectively, with 15 bases between them. This CDR3 comprises 18 residues. Germline V CDR1 and CDR2: LGHNA, YSLEER. This table comes from immunoSEQ multiplex PCR, and its TCRdb copy is limited to in-frame clones, with some not included. This table has approximately 160,000 clones, around 95% appearing once. The origin of this receptor is a woman in her sixties in good health. The sequencing sample was made of blood. This chain uses TRBV4-3 with TRBJ2-6, with unresolved D. CDR3 sequence: CASSQDWGWAGGANVLTF. The CDR3 DNA follows: TGCGCCAGCAGCCAAGACTGGGGATGGGCTGGTGGGGCCAACGTCCTGACTTTC.